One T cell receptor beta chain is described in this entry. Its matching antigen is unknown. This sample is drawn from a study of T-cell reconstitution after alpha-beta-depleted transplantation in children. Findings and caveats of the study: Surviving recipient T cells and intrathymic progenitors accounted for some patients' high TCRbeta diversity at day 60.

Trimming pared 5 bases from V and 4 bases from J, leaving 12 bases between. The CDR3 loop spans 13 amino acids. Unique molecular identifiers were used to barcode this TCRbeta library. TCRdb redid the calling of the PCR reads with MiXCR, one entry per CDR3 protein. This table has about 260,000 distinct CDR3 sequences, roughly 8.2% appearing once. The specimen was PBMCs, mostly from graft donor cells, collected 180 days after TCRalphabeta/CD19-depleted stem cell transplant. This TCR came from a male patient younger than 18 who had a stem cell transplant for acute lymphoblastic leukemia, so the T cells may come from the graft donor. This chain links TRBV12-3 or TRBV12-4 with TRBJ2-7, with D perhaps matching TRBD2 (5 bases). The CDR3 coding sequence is TGTGCCAGCAGTCCCAAGCGGCTGTACGAGCAGTACTTC. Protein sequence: CASSPKRLYEQYF.